This T cell receptor (beta chain) comes out of a study of CD8 T cells in Susac syndrome. Of note for this clonotype: What it binds is unknown.

The CDR3 covers 14 residues. Germline CDR1 reads SQVTM; CDR2 reads ANQGSEA. V shed 6 bases and J 6 bases; nucleotides not matched to a gene: 11. General study points: The study's TCR sequencing and HLA analysis drew on a certain number of individuals. That number was acknowledged as relatively small.

Negative magnetic isolation gave CD8+ and CD4+ cells; FACS enriched CD8+ TEMRA. An input of about 0.5 to 1 ug of RNA was subjected to reverse transcription using random hexamers. The authors amplified TCR beta CDR3 across 54 Vbeta and 13 Jbeta using immunoSEQ multiplex PCR. TCRdb reprocessed the immunoSEQ multiplex PCR reads via MiXCR and lists one record per CDR3 protein. The data hold some 150,000 distinct CDR3 sequences, with approximately 96% observed a single time. The chain uses TRBV29-1 and TRBJ2-1; 7 bases are shared with TRBD2. This TCR came from a human donor with multiple sclerosis. Input material: CD8+ T cells from PBMCs. CDR3 residues: CSVRGGGAGNEQFF. CDR3 bases: TGCAGCGTGAGGGGCGGGGGAGCGGGCAATGAGCAGTTCTTC.